The 24 T cell receptor beta chains given below trace back to one sample, sequenced in a study of blood T cell repertoires in COVID-19. Data came from immunoSEQ multiplex PCR; TCRdb stores just in-frame clones and leaves some out. The sample shows about 180,000 clones, 81% of them seen only once. Source material: peripheral blood. The receptor source for this set is a woman older than 75 with COVID-19, enrolled during active disease.

The CDR3: CASSPGGDTQYF. In DNA form, the CDR3 reads TGTGCCAGCAGTCCAGGGGGAGATACGCAGTATTTT. The chain is built from TRBV6-5 and TRBJ2-3; TRBD1 matches at 7 bases. This CDR3 is built from 12 residues. CDR1 is MNHEY, CDR2 SVGAGI, per germline. Trimming cost V 5 bases and J 5 bases; bases outside gene matches: 1.

V gene TRBV21-1 combines with J gene TRBJ1-1. TRBV21-1 is a pseudogene segment. The CDR3 spans 10 residues. The CDR3 nucleotides are TGTGCCAGCAGCAGCCCTTCGGGGGGCTTT. Encoded protein: CASSSPSGGF.

This sequence joins TRBV24-1 and TRBJ2-3, with 13 bases lining up with TRBD2. The germline V gene has CDR1 KGHDR and CDR2 SFDVKD. With V trimmed by 4 bases and J by 1 base, 4 bases remained unmatched. The CDR3 extends over 17 amino acids. The CDR3 loop is CATSDPGLAGGTDTQYF. The CDR3 nucleotides are TGTGCCACCAGTGACCCCGGACTAGCGGGGGGCACAGATACGCAGTATTTT.

The chain uses TRBV7-2 and TRBJ2-1; 7 bases fit TRBD1. The junction had 6 bases not matched to a gene; V was cut back by 3 bases and J by 4 bases. CDR1 and CDR2 from the germline V gene are SGHTA and FQGNSA. The CDR3 consists of 15 residues. In DNA form, the CDR3 reads TGTGCCAGCAGCTTTGCCGGGACAGATTACAATGAGCAGTTCTTC. It encodes CASSFAGTDYNEQFF.

The chain joins TRBV11-3 to TRBJ2-5; TRBD2 matches at 7 bases. V gave up 5 bases and J gave up 4 bases; unmatched junction bases: 7. CDR3 length: 14 amino acids. The germline CDR1 and CDR2 sequences are SGHNT and YENEEA. CDR3 coding DNA: TGTGCCAGCAGCGTGGTAGCGGGCGCAGAGACCCAGTACTTC. Residues: CASSVVAGAETQYF.

The CDR3 is CANGLADNEQFF. The CDR3 region has the DNA TGTGCCAACGGACTAGCGGACAATGAGCAGTTCTTC. The chain couples TRBV2 to TRBJ2-1, with 10 bases fitting TRBD2. CDR1 is SNHLY, CDR2 FYNNEI, per germline. The CDR3 runs 12 residues. J gave up 5 bases and V 10 bases, and 2 bases lay outside the gene matches.

Notes on this clone: Other DNA sequences of this sample code for an identical CDR3. The J gene is TRBJ2-7, the V gene TRBV2; TRBD2 matches at 8 bases. Germline CDR1 is SNHLY and CDR2 is FYNNEI. CDR3 size: 14 residues. The J segment lost 6 bases and the V segment lost 0 bases, leaving 4 bases of the junction unmatched. The CDR3 is CASSEALAGREQYF. CDR3 sequence (DNA): TGTGCCAGCAGTGAAGCGCTAGCGGGTCGCGAGCAGTACTTC.

The CDR3 nucleotides read TGTGCCAGCAGCCCCCCGGGGGAACGTTATGGCTACACCTTC. It specifies CASSPPGERYGYTF. V and J are TRBV7-9 and TRBJ1-2, with D possibly matching TRBD1 (5 bases). Trimming stripped 5 bases from V and 5 bases from J, with 15 bases between. Looked up from germline, CDR1 is SEHNR and CDR2 is FQNEAQ (reference sequence). The CDR3 is made up of 14 amino acids. Full variable domain (outside the CDR3, taken from reference TRBV7-9 and TRBJ1-2): DTGVSQNPRHKITKRGQNVTFRCDPISEHNRLYWYRQTLGQGPEFLTYFQNEAQLEKSRLLSDRFSAERPKGSFSTLEIQRTEQGDSAMYLCASSPPGERYGYTFGSGTRLTVV.

The rearrangement uses TRBV28 and TRBJ1-5, with D hard to call. Germline V gene sequence: CDR1 MDHEN, CDR2 SYDVKM. Trimming left V 6 bases short and J 9 bases short, with 15 bases between. The CDR3 has 13 amino acids. CDR3 sequence reads: CASRSPAPGPQHF. CDR3 in DNA: TGTGCCAGCAGATCCCCCGCCCCCGGGCCCCAGCATTTT.

The rearrangement joins TRBV11-3 to TRBJ2-7, with D perhaps TRBD1 (5 bases). The CDR3 has 15 residues. The V and J ends lost 5 bases and 5 bases respectively, with 19 bases between them. Germline V gene lookup returns CDR1 SGHNT and CDR2 YENEEA. CDR3 sequence reads: CASSQLDMRGNEQYF. CDR3 bases: TGTGCCAGCAGCCAATTGGACATGCGAGGCAACGAGCAGTACTTC.

This clone was seen a few times. V is TRBV5-4 and J is TRBJ1-5; unclear D gene. CDR1 is SGHNT and CDR2 is YYREEE in the germline V gene (reference sequence). This CDR3 is 15 amino acids long. V was cut by 0 bases and J by 0 bases, with 7 bases left in between. CDR3 residues: CASSLGPTSNQPQHF. Written as DNA, the CDR3 is TGTGCCAGCAGCTTGGGGCCAACTAGCAATCAGCCCCAGCATTTT.

V and J are TRBV24-1 and TRBJ2-3, with D perhaps TRBD1 (6 bases). CDR1 is KGHDR and CDR2 is SFDVKD in the germline V gene. Trimming pared 2 bases from V and 2 bases from J, leaving 13 bases between. CDR3 length: 16 amino acids. Written as DNA, the CDR3 is TGTGCCACCAGTGATTCCACAGGGCCGTACACAGATACGCAGTATTTT. Amino acids: CATSDSTGPYTDTQYF.

V gene TRBV6-1 combines with J gene TRBJ2-7; the D gene is possibly TRBD1 (5 bases). The CDR3 length is 17 residues. Germline V gene sequence: CDR1 MNHNS, CDR2 SASEGT. Trimming stripped 2 bases from V and 0 bases from J, with 17 bases between. CDR3 coding DNA: TGTGCCAGCAGTGAATTGGAAGGGGCCCCCTCCTCCTACGAGCAGTACTTC. This gives the protein CASSELEGAPSSYEQYF.

The CDR3 DNA is TGTGCCAGCAGGAGGACAGGGGATACCTACTATGGCTACACCTTC. Translated: CASRRTGDTYYGYTF. The chain recombines TRBV14 with TRBJ1-2, with 9 bases matching TRBD1. CDR1 is SGHDN and CDR2 is FVKESK in the germline V gene. There are 15 residues in the CDR3. J lost 3 bases, V lost 6 bases, and 8 bases had no gene match.

This chain links TRBV27 with TRBJ1-2; no clear D gene. From germline, CDR1 is MNHEY and CDR2 SMNVEV (reference sequence). The length of the CDR3 is 13 residues. V lost 3 bases and J lost 4, with 9 bases in between. CDR3 loop: CASSFQASYGYTF. CDR3 coding DNA: TGTGCCAGCAGTTTTCAGGCCTCCTATGGCTACACCTTC.

The chain links TRBV4-2 to TRBJ1-4; 9 bases are a match to TRBD1. Germline V lookup: CDR1 LGHNA, CDR2 YNFKEQ. This CDR3 comprises 17 residues. V gave up 0 bases and J gave up 0 bases; unmatched junction bases: 2. This chain's CDR3 is CASSQDGQGTTNEKLFF. The CDR3 DNA is TGTGCCAGCAGCCAAGATGGACAGGGGACAACTAATGAAAAACTGTTTTTT.

This chain links TRBV7-9 with TRBJ2-3, with TRBD1 matching 7 bases. The CDR3 has 13 amino acids. CDR1 and CDR2 from the germline V gene are SEHNR and FQNEAQ (reference sequence). V dropped 5 bases and J dropped 4; count of bases not matched to a gene: 3. This chain's CDR3 is CASSPGTADTQYF. CDR3 in DNA: TGTGCCAGCAGCCCCGGGACAGCAGATACGCAGTATTTT.

V gene TRBV14 combines with J gene TRBJ1-5; TRBD1 matches at 9 bases. The CDR3 is 16 residues long. With V trimmed by 1 base and J by 6 bases, 7 bases remained unmatched. Germline values: CDR1 SGHDN, CDR2 FVKESK. DNA of the CDR3: TGTGCCAGCAGCCAAGGGGGACAGGGTGGACGTCAGCCCCAGCATTTT. Translating gives CASSQGGQGGRQPQHF.

This sequence joins TRBV7-8 and TRBJ2-1; possibly TRBD1 for D (6 bases). Trimming took off 0 bases at V and 1 base at J, with 10 bases between the two ends. The CDR3 covers 16 residues. Germline values: CDR1 SGHVS, CDR2 FQNEAQ. CDR3 DNA: TGTGCCAGCAGCTTAGCGGGGGCGGGTTCCTACAATGAGCAGTTCTTC. Translation gives CASSLAGAGSYNEQFF.

CDR3 sequence: CASSSKPWQEDTQYF. Written as DNA, the CDR3 is TGTGCCAGCAGCTCAAAGCCGTGGCAGGAAGATACGCAGTATTTT. The chain links TRBV7-8 to TRBJ2-3; D remains ambiguous. Trimming removed 4 bases at V and 5 bases at J, with 16 bases between. The CDR3 is 15 amino acids. Germline CDR1 SGHVS, CDR2 FQNEAQ.

J is TRBJ1-1 and V is TRBV7-3, with D unresolved. From germline, CDR1 is SGHTA and CDR2 FQGTGA. V lost 5 bases, J lost 3 bases, and 10 bases lay in between. This CDR3 region has 13 residues. The CDR3 region is CASSTGLDTEAFF. In DNA form, the CDR3 reads TGTGCCAGCAGCACCGGGTTGGACACTGAAGCTTTCTTT.

V and J are TRBV12-5 and TRBJ2-1; 9 bases fit TRBD1. The germline gives CDR1 LGHNT, CDR2 FRNRAP. J was trimmed by 2 bases and V by 4 bases; bases with no gene match: 3. The CDR3 contains 15 residues. The CDR3, as DNA: TGTGCTAGTGGTTCGACAGGGGGAACCTACAATGAGCAGTTCTTC. Residues: CASGSTGGTYNEQFF.

The chain links TRBV28 to TRBJ1-2, with D uncertain. Germline V gene sequence: CDR1 MDHEN, CDR2 SYDVKM. The CDR3 extends over 14 amino acids. The V end lost 2 bases, the J end lost 8 bases, and 15 bases lay between the germline ends. Here the CDR3 DNA reads TGTGCCAGCAGTTTAACCCTACCCGGTTGGGGCTACACCTTC. Protein sequence: CASSLTLPGWGYTF.

This chain connects TRBV5-1 to TRBJ1-4; D is uncertain. V lost 0 bases and J 4 bases, leaving 4 bases between the germline ends. Per germline, CDR1 SGHRS and CDR2 YFSETQ. The CDR3 spans 13 residues. The CDR3: CASSLGLNEKLFF. The CDR3 DNA reads TGCGCCAGCAGCTTGGGGCTTAATGAAAAACTGTTTTTT.